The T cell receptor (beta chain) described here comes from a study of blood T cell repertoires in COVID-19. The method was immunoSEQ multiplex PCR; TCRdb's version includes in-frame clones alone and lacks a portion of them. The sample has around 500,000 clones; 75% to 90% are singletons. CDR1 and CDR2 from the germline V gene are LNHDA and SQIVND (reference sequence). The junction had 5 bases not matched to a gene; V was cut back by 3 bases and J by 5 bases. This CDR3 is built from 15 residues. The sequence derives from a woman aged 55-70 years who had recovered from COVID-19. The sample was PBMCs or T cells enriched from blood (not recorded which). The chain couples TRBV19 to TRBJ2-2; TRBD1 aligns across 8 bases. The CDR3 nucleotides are TGTGCCAGTAGTATCGCGACAGGGGTGACCGGGGAGCTGTTTTTT. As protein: CASSIATGVTGELFF.